This TCR beta chain was identified in a study of Ad26.COV2.S vaccination and SARS-CoV-2 variants. Study-level findings and limits: For non-spike TCRs, breadth in vaccine recipients resembled that in placebo recipients. Placebo recipients trailed vaccine recipients in spike-specific TCR breadth.

On this clone itself: Its antigen remains unknown.

Germline V CDR1 and CDR2: MGHRA, YSYEKL. Germline trimming cut 4 bases from V and 6 bases from J; bases unmatched to any gene: 7. CDR3 length equals 14 residues. Documented treatment: about 20 received Ad26.COV2.S at low or high dose, single or two shots; about 5 received placebo; per-sample allocation not given. Collection of samples fell on day 63 after the first vaccine or placebo injection. Sequenced by immunoSEQ multiplex PCR; TCRdb stores in-frame clones only, minus some. The sample holds about 330,000 clones, 75% to 90% seen once. This TCR came from a person aged 18 to 59 who received the Ad26.COV2.S COVID-19 vaccine or a placebo. V usage is TRBV4-1 and J usage is TRBJ2-5, with 8 bases fitting TRBD2. The material was peripheral blood, obtained in a trial of Ad26.COV2.S vaccine versus placebo. The CDR3 DNA follows: TGCGCCAGCAGCCCCGCCGGGGGGGGCCAGACCCAGTACTTC. It translates to CASSPAGGGQTQYF.